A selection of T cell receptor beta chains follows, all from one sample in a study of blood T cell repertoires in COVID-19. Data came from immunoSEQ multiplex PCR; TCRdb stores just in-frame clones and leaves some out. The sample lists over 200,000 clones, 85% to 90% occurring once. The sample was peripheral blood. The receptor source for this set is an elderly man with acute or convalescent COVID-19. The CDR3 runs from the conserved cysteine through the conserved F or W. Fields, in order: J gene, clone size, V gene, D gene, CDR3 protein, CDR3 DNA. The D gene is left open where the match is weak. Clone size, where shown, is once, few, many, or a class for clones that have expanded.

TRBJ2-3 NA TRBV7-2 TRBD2 CASRPSASGQDTQYF TGTGCCAGCAGACCCAGTGCTAGCGGTCAAGATACGCAGTATTTT
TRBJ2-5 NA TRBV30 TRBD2 CAWSGTSAPFRETQYF TGTGCCTGGAGTGGAACTAGCGCACCATTCCGGGAGACCCAGTACTTC
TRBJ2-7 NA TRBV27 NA CASSSHQSSAYEQYF TGTGCCAGCAGTTCTCACCAAAGCAGCGCCTACGAGCAGTACTTC
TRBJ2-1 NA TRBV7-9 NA CASSLAVTQNEQFF TGTGCCAGCAGCTTAGCAGTCACCCAGAATGAGCAGTTCTTC
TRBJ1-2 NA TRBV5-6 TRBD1 CASSTRTGNDYGYTF TGTGCCAGCAGCACAAGGACAGGGAACGACTATGGCTACACCTTC
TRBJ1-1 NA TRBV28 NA CASSWSTENTEAFF TGTGCCAGCAGTTGGTCTACAGAGAACACTGAAGCTTTCTTT
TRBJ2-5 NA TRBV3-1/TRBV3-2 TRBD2 CASSQDTSGGRETQYF TGTGCCAGCAGCCAAGATACTAGCGGGGGGAGGGAGACCCAGTACTTC
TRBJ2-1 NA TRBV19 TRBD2 CASSLAGVGNEQFF TGTGCCAGTAGTCTAGCGGGAGTAGGGAATGAGCAGTTCTTC
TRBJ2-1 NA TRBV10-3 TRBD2 CAITKNSGPTYNEQFF TGTGCCATCACCAAGAATAGCGGGCCCACCTACAATGAGCAGTTCTTC
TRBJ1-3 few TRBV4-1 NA CASTPADRLSGNTIYF TGCGCCAGCACCCCCGCGGACAGACTCTCTGGAAACACCATATATTTT
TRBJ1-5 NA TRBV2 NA CASSELTVDQPQHF TGTGCCAGCAGTGAATTGACAGTTGATCAGCCCCAGCATTTT
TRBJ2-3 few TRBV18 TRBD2 CASSPLAGGTTDTQYF TGTGCCAGCTCACCCCTAGCGGGAGGGACGACAGATACGCAGTATTTT
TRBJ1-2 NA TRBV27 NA CASGTGSYGYTF TGTGCCAGCGGAACAGGGTCCTATGGCTACACCTTC
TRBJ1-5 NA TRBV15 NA CATSSIPSNQPQHF TGTGCCACCAGCAGCATCCCTAGCAATCAGCCCCAGCATTTT
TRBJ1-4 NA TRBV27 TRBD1 CASSFGQGIGEKLFF TGTGCCAGCAGTTTCGGACAGGGGATAGGTGAAAAACTGTTTTTT
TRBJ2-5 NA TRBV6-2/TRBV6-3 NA CASSYSYAGLVHRPTQETQYF TGTGCCAGCAGTTACTCGTATGCAGGTCTGGTTCATCGACCAACTCAAGAGACCCAGTACTTC
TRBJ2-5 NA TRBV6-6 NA CASRTRAEYQETQYF TGTGCCAGCCGGACTCGGGCAGAGTACCAAGAGACCCAGTACTTC
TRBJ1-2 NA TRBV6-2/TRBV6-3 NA CASSYSVTGLGYGYTF TGTGCCAGCAGTTACTCGGTGACAGGCCTGGGCTATGGCTACACCTTC
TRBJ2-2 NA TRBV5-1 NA CASSFEQGTGELFF TGCGCCAGCAGCTTCGAACAGGGAACCGGGGAGCTGTTTTTT
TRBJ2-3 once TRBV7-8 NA CASSPWEQGLTDTQYF TGTGCCAGCAGCCCATGGGAGCAGGGGCTCACAGATACGCAGTATTTT
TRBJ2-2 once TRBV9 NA CASSVGGRGTGELFF TGTGCCAGCAGCGTAGGAGGAAGGGGGACCGGGGAGCTGTTTTTT
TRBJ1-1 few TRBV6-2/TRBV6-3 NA CASSYETANTEAFF TGTGCCAGCAGTTACGAGACAGCTAACACTGAAGCTTTCTTT
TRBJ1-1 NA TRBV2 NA CASSVTGNTEAFF TGTGCCAGCAGTGTGACAGGGAACACTGAAGCTTTCTTT
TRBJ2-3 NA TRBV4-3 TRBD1 CASSQDLNRGVIDTQYF TGCGCCAGCAGCCAAGATCTCAACAGGGGGGTTATAGATACGCAGTATTTT
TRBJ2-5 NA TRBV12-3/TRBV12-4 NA CASSRASKETQYF TGTGCCAGCAGCCGCGCGTCTAAAGAGACCCAGTACTTC
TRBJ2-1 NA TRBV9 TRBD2 CASSAPRSVERGIYNEQFF TGTGCCAGCAGCGCCCCGAGGTCTGTCGAGCGGGGGATTTACAATGAGCAGTTCTTC
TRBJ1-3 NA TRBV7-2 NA CASSLGSAGERNTIYF TGTGCCAGCAGCTTAGGTTCTGCGGGGGAGCGAAACACCATATATTTT
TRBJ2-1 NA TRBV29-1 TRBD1 CSVQGANEQFF TGCAGCGTCCAGGGGGCTAATGAGCAGTTCTTC
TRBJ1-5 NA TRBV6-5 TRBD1 CASSDRGGGNQPQHF TGTGCCAGCAGCGACAGGGGTGGTGGCAATCAGCCCCAGCATTTT
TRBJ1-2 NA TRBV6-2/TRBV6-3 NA CASSYSGGGARTYGYTF TGTGCCAGCAGTTACTCGGGAGGGGGAGCACGCACCTATGGCTACACCTTC
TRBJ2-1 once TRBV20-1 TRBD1 CSASDPGQGQFF TGCAGTGCTAGTGATCCGGGACAGGGTCAGTTCTTC
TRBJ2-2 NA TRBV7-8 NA CASRRKEGTGELFF TGTGCCAGCAGACGAAAGGAGGGGACCGGGGAGCTGTTTTTT
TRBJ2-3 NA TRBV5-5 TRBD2 CASSLWTSGTDTQYF TGTGCCAGCAGCTTGTGGACTAGCGGCACAGATACGCAGTATTTT
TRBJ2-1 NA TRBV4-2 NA CASSQDRGTYNEQFF TGTGCCAGCAGCCAAGATCGGGGGACCTACAATGAGCAGTTCTTC
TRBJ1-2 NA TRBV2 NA CASKRESGVGGYTF TGTGCCAGCAAACGGGAGAGCGGGGTTGGAGGCTACACCTTC
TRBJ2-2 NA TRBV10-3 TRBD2 CAISGEGLLNTGELFF TGTGCCATCAGTGGGGAGGGACTATTGAACACCGGGGAGCTGTTTTTT
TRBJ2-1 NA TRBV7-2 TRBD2 CASSLAWTSGFNEQFF TGTGCCAGCAGCTTAGCGTGGACTAGCGGGTTCAATGAGCAGTTCTTC
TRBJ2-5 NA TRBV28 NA CASSPRPILGETQYF TGTGCCAGCAGTCCTCGACCCATCCTCGGGGAGACCCAGTACTTC
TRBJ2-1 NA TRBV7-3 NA CASSTTLPGDEQFF TGTGCCAGCAGCACTACACTACCGGGGGATGAGCAGTTCTTC
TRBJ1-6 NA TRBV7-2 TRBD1 CASSPRTGPPWSPLHF TGTGCCAGCAGCCCTCGGACAGGGCCGCCGTGGTCACCCCTCCACTTT
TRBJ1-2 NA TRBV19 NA CASISLRSANYGYTF TGTGCCAGTATCTCGTTGAGATCTGCTAACTATGGCTACACCTTC
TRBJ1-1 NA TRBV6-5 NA CASSSSAGRNTEAFF TGTGCCAGCAGTTCTTCCGCCGGTAGGAACACTGAAGCTTTCTTT
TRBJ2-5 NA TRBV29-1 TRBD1 CSVRGQGKETQYF TGCAGCGTAAGAGGACAGGGGAAAGAGACCCAGTACTTC
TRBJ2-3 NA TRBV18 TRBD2 CASSPGTSGPDTQYF TGTGCCAGCTCACCAGGGACTAGCGGGCCAGATACGCAGTATTTT
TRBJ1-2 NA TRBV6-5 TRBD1 CASSTRTGVEYGYTF TGTGCCAGCAGTACACGGACAGGGGTAGAATATGGCTACACCTTC
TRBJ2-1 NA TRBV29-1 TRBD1 CSGQGANEQFF TGCAGCGGACAGGGGGCCAATGAGCAGTTCTTC